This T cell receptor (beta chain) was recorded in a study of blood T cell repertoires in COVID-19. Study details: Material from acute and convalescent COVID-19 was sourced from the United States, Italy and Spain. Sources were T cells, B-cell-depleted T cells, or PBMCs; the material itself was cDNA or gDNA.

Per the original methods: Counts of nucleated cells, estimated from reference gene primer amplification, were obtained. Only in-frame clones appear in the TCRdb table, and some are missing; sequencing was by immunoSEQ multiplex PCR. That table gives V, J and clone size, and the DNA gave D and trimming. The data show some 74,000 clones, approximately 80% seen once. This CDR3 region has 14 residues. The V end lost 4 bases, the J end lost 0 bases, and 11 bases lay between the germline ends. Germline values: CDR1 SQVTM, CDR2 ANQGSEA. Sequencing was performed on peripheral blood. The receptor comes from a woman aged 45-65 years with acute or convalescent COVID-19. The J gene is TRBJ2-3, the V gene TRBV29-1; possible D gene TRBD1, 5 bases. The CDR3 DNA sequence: TGCAGCGTTGGATCAGGGTCTAGCACAGATACGCAGTATTTT. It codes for CSVGSGSSTDTQYF.